Sequencing of this TCR beta chain was carried out in a study of blood T cell repertoires in COVID-19. Study summary: Samples taken during acute and convalescent COVID-19 were collected in the United States, Italy and Spain. PBMCs, B-cell-depleted T cells, or T cells provided the cDNA or gDNA that made up the material.

How the authors handled the data: Amplification of reference gene primers provided the estimated nucleated cell counts. The table came from immunoSEQ multiplex PCR; TCRdb's copy has only in-frame clones and leaves some out. Clone size and the V and J calls come from that table; the DNA yielded D and trimming. The sample records about 310,000 clones, around 87% being singletons. CDR3 length: 17 residues. Per germline, CDR1 LGHNA and CDR2 YSLEER. V shed 0 bases and J 2 bases; nucleotides not matched to a gene: 4. Material: peripheral blood. The TCR comes from a man in his fifties or sixties with active or convalescent COVID-19. The chain couples TRBV4-3 to TRBJ2-6; 7 bases agree with TRBD1. DNA for the CDR3: TGCGCCAGCAGCCAAGATTGGCAGGGGGCTGGGGCCAACGTCCTGACTTTC. It is translated as CASSQDWQGAGANVLTF.